This TCR beta chain emerged from a study of cytomegalovirus exposure and HLA in healthy donors. Vbeta (60) and Jbeta (13) primers were used in the PCR. Produced via immunoSEQ multiplex PCR; TCRdb's table is partial and in-frame only. The sample yields roughly 140,000 clones, about three fifths seen once. As regards this clone: No antigen is known for it.

Study-level points and caveats: V- and J-gene trimming in TCR beta was tied to a missense DCLRE1C variant by an analysis performed later. Cytomegalovirus association was assigned to approximately 160 TCR beta chains.

Germline V gives CDR1 MDHEN, CDR2 SYDVKM. V gave up 7 bases and J gave up 7 bases; unmatched junction bases: 8. The CDR3 runs 15 residues. The sequencing input was PBMCs. The chain carries TRBV28 and TRBJ2-1; 12 nucleotides align to TRBD2. The receptor comes from a woman between 55 and 75 years old in good health and CMV-seropositive. In DNA, the CDR3 is TGTGCCAGCACCCCGACTAGCGGGAGTTTGAATGAGCAGTTCTTC. Protein product: CASTPTSGSLNEQFF. Using reference TRBV28 and TRBJ2-1 for the parts outside the CDR3, the full variable domain is DVKVTQSSRYLVKRTGEKVFLECVQDMDHENMFWYRQDPGLGLRLIYFSYDVKMKEKGDIPEGYSVSREKKERFSLILESASTNQTSMYLCASTPTSGSLNEQFFGPGTRLTVL.